This T cell receptor beta chain stems from a study of blood T cell repertoires in COVID-19. At the level of the study: Sites across the United States, Italy and Spain contributed samples from acute and convalescent COVID-19. Nucleic acid was either cDNA or gDNA, and it came from T cells, B-cell-depleted T cells, or PBMCs.

CDR1 and CDR2 from the germline V gene are SGHDT and YYEEEE. CDR3 length: 11 amino acids. V was cut by 3 bases and J by 11 bases, with 9 bases left in between. This clone was detected only once. Per the authors' pipeline: Reference gene primer amplification in the assay estimated nucleated cell counts. Profiling relied on immunoSEQ multiplex PCR, and the TCRdb table lists in-frame clones only, not all of them. V and J calls and clone size are those listed in that table; D and trimming were worked out from the DNA. The repertoire holds more than 250,000 clones, with around 87% as singletons. This chain joins TRBV5-6 and TRBJ2-1; weak D call: TRBD1 (6 bases). The sample comprised peripheral blood. This sequence was found in a woman in her 30s who had recovered from COVID-19. DNA of the CDR3: TGTGCCAGCAGCTCCGGGACACAGCAGTTCTTC. Protein product: CASSSGTQQFF.